This T cell receptor (beta chain) was found in a study of cytomegalovirus exposure and HLA in healthy donors. Study background: Earlier work reported 100 million or so unique TCR beta sequences from about 179 million T cells. Study-level findings and limits: Being productive about 87% or about 30% of the time was typical of most TCR beta V segments in an earlier analysis. Among TCR sequences, most were rare, though some public TCRs appeared in many donors.

The CDR3 is 14 residues long. Germline CDR1 reads LNHNV; CDR2 reads YYDKDF (reference sequence). The V end was cut by 1 base, the J end by 8 bases, with 14 bases between. Remarks on this clone: Its antigen is unknown.

The PCR had 60 Vbeta and 13 Jbeta primers. Libraries were prepared by immunoSEQ multiplex PCR; TCRdb keeps only in-frame clonotypes and omits some of them. The sample holds about 150,000 clones, approximately 78% seen once. The receptor was isolated from a woman in her thirties or forties in good health and CMV-seronegative. Sequencing used PBMCs. V and J are TRBV15 and TRBJ1-1; D gene uncertain. In DNA, the CDR3 is TGTGCCACCAGCAGAGGGCCGTCTCAGGTAGAAGCTTTCTTT. Translation gives CATSRGPSQVEAFF. Complete variable domain (other parts from reference TRBV15 and TRBJ1-1): DAMVIQNPRYQVTQFGKPVTLSCSQTLNHNVMYWYQQKSSQAPKLLFHYYDKDFNNEADTPDNFQSRRPNTSFCFLDIRSPGLGDTAMYLCATSRGPSQVEAFFGQGTRLTVV.